Below, 23 T cell receptor beta chains from the same sample are listed, as sequenced in a study of blood T cell repertoires in COVID-19. Only in-frame clones appear in the TCRdb table, and some are missing; sequencing was by immunoSEQ multiplex PCR. Here the sample spans 200,000 to 250,000 clones, 75% to 85% being singletons. The specimen was PBMCs or T cells enriched from blood (not recorded which). The source is a man aged 35 to 55 who had recovered from COVID-19.

J is TRBJ2-5 and V is TRBV24-1; the D gene is possibly TRBD1 (6 bases). The CDR3 sequence is 15 residues long. V lost 6 bases to trimming and J lost 3 bases, with 16 bases between them. Germline CDR1 KGHDR, CDR2 SFDVKD. The CDR3 sequence: CATSPSGQMEETQYF. The CDR3 coding sequence is TGTGCCACCAGTCCCTCCGGACAGATGGAAGAGACCCAGTACTTC.

This chain connects TRBV5-1 to TRBJ2-5; TRBD2 agrees at 12 bases. Looked up from germline, CDR1 is SGHRS and CDR2 is YFSETQ. This CDR3 has 15 amino acids. Trimming took 3 bases from V and 2 from J; bases not matched to a gene: 2. Here the CDR3 reads CASSWTSGEQETQYF. CDR3 DNA sequence: TGCGCCAGCAGCTGGACTAGCGGGGAACAAGAGACCCAGTACTTC.

This clone has only one observation. The V gene is TRBV7-3, the J gene TRBJ2-1; TRBD2 matches at 13 bases. The CDR3 has 16 residues. The germline V gene has CDR1 SGHTA and CDR2 FQGTGA. Trimming took 5 bases from V and 6 from J; bases not matched to a gene: 7. The CDR3 here is CASSVVGTSGANEQFF. CDR3 bases: TGTGCCAGCAGCGTTGTGGGGACTAGCGGGGCCAATGAGCAGTTCTTC. The full variable domain, completed using reference TRBV7-3 and TRBJ2-1, is GAGVSQTPSNKVTEKGKYVELRCDPISGHTALYWYRQSLGQGPEFLIYFQGTGAADDSGLPNDRFFAVRPEGSVSTLKIQRTERGDSAVYLCASSVVGTSGANEQFFGPGTRLTVL.

The J gene is TRBJ2-5, the V gene TRBV14, with 9 bases fitting TRBD2. The V and J ends lost 1 base and 5 bases, in that order; junction bases with no gene match: 11. CDR1 and CDR2 (germline): SGHDN, FVKESK. CDR3 size: 17 residues. CDR3 bases: TGTGCCAGCAGCCAAGGGGGGACTAGCAAGAGGAGGGAGACCCAGTACTTC. Its protein is CASSQGGTSKRRETQYF. Combining the CDR3 with reference TRBV14 and TRBJ2-5 gives the whole variable domain EAGVTQFPSHSVIEKGQTVTLRCDPISGHDNLYWYRRVMGKEIKFLLHFVKESKQDESGMPNNRFLAERTGGTYSTLKVQPAELEDSGVYFCASSQGGTSKRRETQYFGPGTRLLVL.

This chain links TRBV5-8 with TRBJ1-1; no definite D call. The CDR3 covers 14 residues. With 3 bases removed from V and 1 base from J, the gap between germline ends came to 10 bases. Germline loops: CDR1 SGHTS, CDR2 YDEGEE. Here the CDR3 DNA reads TGTGCCAGCAGCTCGTATCGGAGGAACACTGAAGCTTTCTTT. Translating it yields CASSSYRRNTEAFF.

The J gene is TRBJ1-2, the V gene TRBV18, with D unresolved. The CDR3 extends over 15 amino acids. Germline loops: CDR1 KGHSH, CDR2 LQKENI. V dropped 5 bases and J dropped 1 base, with 14 bases sitting between them. CDR3 sequence reads: CASSDYGPSNYGYTF. The CDR3 region has the DNA TGTGCCAGCTCAGACTATGGACCGAGTAACTATGGCTACACCTTC. Complete variable domain (other parts from reference TRBV18 and TRBJ1-2): NAGVMQNPRHLVRRRGQEARLRCSPMKGHSHVYWYRQLPEEGLKFMVYLQKENIIDESGMPKERFSAEFPKEGPSILRIQQVVRGDSAAYFCASSDYGPSNYGYTFGSGTRLTVV.

The CDR3 loop is CASSLAQNQPQHF. The CDR3 DNA is TGCGCCAGCAGCTTGGCCCAGAATCAGCCCCAGCATTTT. The gene calls are TRBV5-1 and TRBJ1-5, with D uncertain. The CDR3 is 13 residues long. The germline gives CDR1 SGHRS, CDR2 YFSETQ. The V end was cut by 0 bases, the J end by 4 bases, with 5 bases between. The full variable domain, with the rest looked up from reference TRBV5-1 and TRBJ1-5, is KAGVTQTPRYLIKTRGQQVTLSCSPISGHRSVSWYQQTPGQGLQFLFEYFSETQRNKGNFPGRFSGRQFSNSRSEMNVSTLELGDSALYLCASSLAQNQPQHFGDGTRLSIL.

The gene calls are TRBV7-2 and TRBJ2-3, with D maybe TRBD1 (6 bases). This CDR3 is built from 14 residues. CDR1 is SGHTA and CDR2 is FQGNSA in the germline V gene. The V end lost 5 bases, the J end lost 0 bases, and 9 bases lay between the germline ends. The CDR3 sequence is CASSPGHSTDTQYF. The CDR3 DNA is TGTGCCAGCAGCCCGGGACATAGCACAGATACGCAGTATTTT.

This sequence joins TRBV5-1 and TRBJ1-3; D unclear. V was pared by 3 bases and J by 0 bases, with 4 bases between. The length of the CDR3 is 13 residues. CDR1 is SGHRS and CDR2 is YFSETQ in the germline V gene. DNA for the CDR3: TGCGCCAGCAGCTCCTTCTCTGGAAACACCATATATTTT. Translated: CASSSFSGNTIYF.

This clone was found a few times. Different DNA sequences within this sample yield the same CDR3. V usage is TRBV5-1 and J usage is TRBJ1-1; TRBD1 matches 8 bases. The V gene end was trimmed by 2 bases and the J gene end by 1 base; junction bases not matched to a gene: 4. Germline V lookup: CDR1 SGHRS, CDR2 YFSETQ. This CDR3 has 15 amino acids. The CDR3 region is CASSLTGGTNTEAFF. CDR3 DNA sequence: TGCGCCAGCAGCTTAACAGGGGGGACGAACACTGAAGCTTTCTTT.

This sequence joins TRBV7-2 and TRBJ2-7; possibly TRBD2 for D (7 bases). V lost 5 bases, J lost 10 bases, and 21 bases lay in between. Germline V gives CDR1 SGHTA, CDR2 FQGNSA. The CDR3 consists of 14 residues. CDR3: CASSLDLGRDNQYF. In DNA form, the CDR3 reads TGTGCCAGCAGCCTGGACTTAGGGAGGGACAATCAGTACTTC.

The chain has TRBV9 and TRBJ1-1; no definite D call. The V gene lost 1 base and the J gene lost 5 bases, with 9 bases spanning the gap. There are 13 residues in the CDR3. Germline V gives CDR1 SGDLS, CDR2 YYNGEE. CDR3 residues: CASSVSLETEAFF. The DNA for the CDR3 is TGTGCCAGCAGCGTATCTCTGGAGACTGAAGCTTTCTTT.

The rearrangement joins TRBV28 to TRBJ2-7; 13 bases map to TRBD2. CDR3 length: 18 residues. Germline CDR1 reads MDHEN; CDR2 reads SYDVKM. J gave up 6 bases and V 3 bases, and 14 bases lay outside the gene matches. CDR3 sequence (DNA): TGTGCCAGCAGTTTGTCACTAGCGGGAGGGCCAAGTCCGGGCGAGCAGTACTTC. Translation: CASSLSLAGGPSPGEQYF. The variable domain in full, with the rest retrieved from reference TRBV28 and TRBJ2-7, is DVKVTQSSRYLVKRTGEKVFLECVQDMDHENMFWYRQDPGLGLRLIYFSYDVKMKEKGDIPEGYSVSREKKERFSLILESASTNQTSMYLCASSLSLAGGPSPGEQYFGPGTRLTVT.

CDR3 coding DNA: TGTGCCAGCTCACGGGACGACAGGGCCGACAATGAGCAGTTCTTC. The encoded protein is CASSRDDRADNEQFF. This chain links TRBV18 with TRBJ2-1; 7 bases line up with TRBD1. The CDR3 covers 15 residues. The V gene's germline CDR1 is KGHSH and CDR2 LQKENI. The V segment lost 4 bases and the J segment 5 bases; nucleotides outside the gene matches: 8.

The chain joins TRBV3-1 (or the pseudogene TRBV3-2) to TRBJ2-7; a possible D gene is TRBD2 (5 bases). The germline V gene encodes CDR1 LGHDT and CDR2 YNNKEL (reference sequence). The CDR3 contains 15 residues. Trimming took 1 base from V and 3 from J, leaving 13 bases between them. For the CDR3, the DNA is TGTGCCAGCAGCCAAGGTATGGGCGACTACTACGAGCAGTACTTC. Its translation is CASSQGMGDYYEQYF.

V usage is TRBV24-1 and J usage is TRBJ2-1, with D possibly TRBD2 on 6 matching bases. Trimming stripped 7 bases from V and 0 bases from J, with 12 bases between. The length of the CDR3 is 15 residues. In germline, CDR1 is KGHDR, CDR2 SFDVKD. Here the CDR3 reads CATRRDSYSYNEQFF. CDR3 bases: TGTGCCACCAGGCGGGATTCTTACTCCTACAATGAGCAGTTCTTC.

The CDR3, as DNA: TGTGCCAGCAGAGTAGCGGGGGGGCCGTTAAACATTCAGTACTTC. Translated: CASRVAGGPLNIQYF. V gene TRBV19 combines with J gene TRBJ2-4; 11 bases map to TRBD2. The CDR3 totals 15 residues. CDR1 and CDR2 from the germline V gene are LNHDA and SQIVND (reference sequence). Trimming cost V 9 bases and J 6 bases; bases outside gene matches: 10.

This clone turned up a few times. This chain connects TRBV28 to TRBJ1-3; D perhaps matches TRBD1 (6 bases). Between the trimmed V and J ends, which lost 7 bases and 0 bases, there was a span of 13 bases. This CDR3 comprises 15 residues. CDR1 and CDR2 (germline): MDHEN, SYDVKM. DNA for the CDR3: TGTGCCAGCATTACTCAACAGGGCTCTGGAAACACCATATATTTT. As protein: CASITQQGSGNTIYF.

This clone was counted a few times. The rearrangement links TRBV9 to TRBJ2-7; TRBD1 matches at 11 bases. CDR3 size: 15 residues. The junction had 7 bases not matched to a gene; V was cut back by 3 bases and J by 5 bases. The V gene's germline CDR1 is SGDLS and CDR2 YYNGEE. The CDR3 bases are TGTGCCAGCAGCGAACGGACAGGGGGCTACAACGAGCAGTACTTC. Its translation is CASSERTGGYNEQYF.

The chain is built from TRBV7-2 and TRBJ2-1; 7 nucleotides align to TRBD2. CDR1 and CDR2 from the germline V gene are SGHTA and FQGNSA. With 1 base clipped from V and 10 bases from J, the junction kept 7 bases outside the gene matches. The CDR3 is 14 residues long. CDR3 sequence reads: CASSLGAPREEQFF. The CDR3 DNA reads as TGTGCCAGCAGCTTAGGGGCCCCGCGGGAGGAGCAGTTCTTC.

This clone was detected only once. The chain carries TRBV30 and TRBJ1-2, with 9 bases lining up with TRBD1. The CDR3 consists of 15 residues. V shed 0 bases and J 5 bases; nucleotides not matched to a gene: 7. CDR1 and CDR2 from the germline V gene are GTSNPN and SVGIG (reference sequence). CDR3 sequence: CAWSVPGQGPYGYTF. The CDR3 DNA sequence: TGTGCCTGGAGTGTACCAGGACAGGGGCCATATGGCTACACCTTC.

This clone has a handful of counts. V gene TRBV9 combines with J gene TRBJ2-1; 12 positions match TRBD2. The germline V gene encodes CDR1 SGDLS and CDR2 YYNGEE. This CDR3 spans 16 amino acids. The ends lost 1 base at V and 7 bases at J; junction bases unmatched: 6. The CDR3 coding sequence is TGTGCCAGCAGCGTAATTCAAACTAGCGGGAGGAATGAGCAGTTCTTC. Protein product: CASSVIQTSGRNEQFF.

This clone was recorded once. The chain employs TRBV5-1 and TRBJ1-3, with D perhaps TRBD1 (5 bases). The CDR3 has 16 residues. The V gene lost 5 bases and the J gene lost 2 bases, with 17 bases spanning the gap. CDR1 is SGHRS and CDR2 is YFSETQ in the germline V gene. The CDR3 sequence: CASSLQYRNTGNTIYF. As DNA, the CDR3 is TGCGCCAGCAGTCTCCAATACAGGAATACTGGAAACACCATATATTTT.